A single sample gave rise to the 8 T cell receptor beta chains below, sequenced in a study of cytomegalovirus exposure and HLA in healthy donors. Libraries were prepared by immunoSEQ multiplex PCR; TCRdb keeps only in-frame clonotypes and omits some of them. The sample shows around 240,000 clones, roughly 90% of them seen only once. The sample taken for sequencing was PBMCs. Source of these receptors: a woman under 30 in good health and CMV-seronegative.

In this sample, this clone turned up once. The V call is TRBV19, the J call TRBJ1-3, with no clear D. The V end was cut by 6 bases, the J end by 4 bases, with 19 bases between. Germline loops: CDR1 LNHDA, CDR2 SQIVND (reference sequence). CDR3 length: 16 amino acids. The CDR3 reads CASSPGGEGRGNTIYF. The DNA for the CDR3 is TGTGCCAGTAGCCCAGGCGGGGAGGGTAGAGGAAACACCATATATTTT.

The chain has TRBV29-1 and TRBJ2-5, with TRBD1 matching 10 bases. Germline V gene lookup returns CDR1 SQVTM and CDR2 ANQGSEA. V gave up 8 bases and J gave up 2 bases; unmatched junction bases: 8. This CDR3 spans 14 amino acids. In DNA, the CDR3 is TGCAGCTCGACCGGGACAGGGGTTCAAGAGACCCAGTACTTC. It translates to CSSTGTGVQETQYF.

The rearrangement uses TRBV4-1 and TRBJ2-3; 8 bases are a match to TRBD1. The CDR3 is 17 residues long. In germline, CDR1 is MGHRA, CDR2 YSYEKL. After removal of 0 bases from V and 8 bases from J, the junction contained 13 bases not matched to a gene. CDR3 bases: TGCGCCAGCAGCCAAGAATGGGGACCAGGGGGCTGGTTTACGCAGTATTTT. Translated, it gives CASSQEWGPGGWFTQYF.

As regards this clone: Other nucleotide sequences from this sample produce the same CDR3. The V gene is TRBV11-1, the J gene TRBJ2-1; maybe TRBD2 (5 bases). V dropped 6 bases and J dropped 0 bases, with 15 bases sitting between them. The length of the CDR3 is 16 residues. Germline CDR1 SGHAT, CDR2 FQDESV (reference sequence). CDR3 bases: TGTGCCAGCAGTCTTGGACTGGCAAGCTCCTACAATGAGCAGTTCTTC. Encoded protein: CASSLGLASSYNEQFF.

This clone was picked up a small number of times. The chain carries TRBV5-1 and TRBJ1-2, with D hard to call. Trimming removed 4 bases at V and 3 bases at J, with 16 bases between. The CDR3 has 15 amino acids. Germline V gene sequence: CDR1 SGHRS, CDR2 YFSETQ. The CDR3 coding sequence is TGCGCCAGCAGCGCCTACACCGGGGAACACTATGGCTACACCTTC. Encoded protein: CASSAYTGEHYGYTF.

This clone has a single count. The V and J genes are TRBV27 and TRBJ1-4, with 10 nucleotides matching TRBD1. CDR3 length: 18 amino acids. Trimming took 5 bases from V and 5 from J; bases not matched to a gene: 14. CDR1 and CDR2 from the germline V gene are MNHEY and SMNVEV (reference sequence). The CDR3 DNA sequence: TGTGCCAGCAGTCCAAGGGGACAGGGGAACTTGCGGAATGAAAAACTGTTTTTT. Its protein is CASSPRGQGNLRNEKLFF.

J is TRBJ2-7 and V is TRBV5-6; D possibly corresponds to TRBD2 (6 bases). CDR3 length equals 13 residues. CDR1 and CDR2 (germline): SGHDT, YYEEEE. V lost 0 bases, J lost 3 bases, and 7 bases lay in between. The CDR3 DNA reads as TGTGCCAGCAGCTTGGTGGGGGGCTACGAGCAGTACTTC. Amino acid sequence: CASSLVGGYEQYF. Together with reference TRBV5-6 and TRBJ2-7, the CDR3 gives the full variable domain: DAGVTQSPTHLIKTRGQQVTLRCSPKSGHDTVSWYQQALGQGPQFIFQYYEEEERQRGNFPDRFSGHQFPNYSSELNVNALLLGDSALYLCASSLVGGYEQYFGPGTRLTVT.

The count of this clone is one. V is TRBV5-1 and J is TRBJ2-5; 10 bases align to TRBD2. CDR3 length equals 17 residues. With 0 bases clipped from V and 1 base from J, the junction kept 6 bases outside the gene matches. Germline V lookup: CDR1 SGHRS, CDR2 YFSETQ. CDR3 DNA sequence: TGCGCCAGCAGCTTGGCCACTAGCGGGGCTATCCAAGAGACCCAGTACTTC. This translates into CASSLATSGAIQETQYF.